What follows describes a single T cell receptor (beta chain). What it binds is unknown. This entry is derived from a study of cytomegalovirus exposure and HLA in healthy donors. Use of 60 Vbeta and 13 Jbeta primers characterized the PCR. TCRdb's table, derived via immunoSEQ multiplex PCR, lists solely in-frame clones and lacks some. The data hold about 190,000 clones, with 60% to 85% observed a single time. General study points: Sequences of the TCR beta chain were said to predict the HLA-A and HLA-B alleles of most subjects accurately.

V was shortened by 5 bases and J by 4 bases, with 12 bases between the two germline ends. From germline, CDR1 is SGHTA and CDR2 FQGNSA. The CDR3 consists of 14 residues. The chain uses TRBV7-2 and TRBJ1-3, with unresolved D. The receptor comes from a woman in her 40s in good health and CMV-seronegative. The sequenced sample was PBMCs. The chain's CDR3 is CASSLNHAGNTIYF. CDR3 DNA: TGTGCCAGCAGCCTGAACCATGCGGGAAACACCATATATTTT. The full variable domain, with the rest looked up from reference TRBV7-2 and TRBJ1-3, is GAGVSQSPSNKVTEKGKDVELRCDPISGHTALYWYRQSLGQGLEFLIYFQGNSAPDKSGLPSDRFSAERTGGSVSTLTIQRTQQEDSAVYLCASSLNHAGNTIYFGEGSWLTVV.